This TCR beta chain was documented in a study of T cell repertoires in ileal Crohn's disease. In the study overall: M0 samples are biopsies from inflamed ileum in the resection specimen.

The data were produced by immunoSEQ multiplex PCR, yet TCRdb's version contains in-frame clones alone and is incomplete. The top ten clones hold roughly 4.1% of a sample with about 17,000 clones, approximately 80% of them seen once. Points from the study as a whole: Clonal expansions were more frequent in active smokers than non-smokers at surgery. Clonality above 26.8% at surgery always came with endoscopic recurrence.

To note about this clone: Its antigen is undetermined.

CDR3 length: 13 residues. Germline V gives CDR1 LNHDA, CDR2 SQIVND (reference sequence). V was pared by 8 bases and J by 4 bases, with 15 bases between. The sample's time point: inflamed ileum from the surgical specimen. This clonotype was sampled from an adult with Crohn's disease. The specimen sequenced was ileal tissue. V usage is TRBV19 and J usage is TRBJ2-7; D tentatively fits TRBD1 or TRBD2 (6 bases each). The CDR3 protein is CASGKGGLYEQYF. In DNA, the CDR3 is TGTGCCAGTGGGAAAGGGGGGCTATACGAGCAGTACTTC.